These 27 T cell receptor beta chains were all obtained from the same sample, sequenced in a study of blood T cell repertoires in COVID-19. Assay: immunoSEQ multiplex PCR; the TCRdb copy retains only in-frame clones and omits some. The sample yields roughly 160,000 clones, more than 70% seen once. Sequencing was carried out using peripheral blood. Receptors were obtained from a woman in her seventies who had recovered from COVID-19.

V and J are TRBV5-1 and TRBJ1-1; 9 nucleotides agree with TRBD1. Trimming cost V 6 bases and J 2 bases; bases outside gene matches: 8. From germline, CDR1 is SGHRS and CDR2 YFSETQ. The CDR3 contains 15 residues. The CDR3 sequence is CASTTQGQGNTEAFF. DNA for the CDR3: TGCGCCAGCACCACGCAGGGACAGGGAAACACTGAAGCTTTCTTT. The entire variable domain, with the rest obtained from reference TRBV5-1 and TRBJ1-1, is as follows: KAGVTQTPRYLIKTRGQQVTLSCSPISGHRSVSWYQQTPGQGLQFLFEYFSETQRNKGNFPGRFSGRQFSNSRSEMNVSTLELGDSALYLCASTTQGQGNTEAFFGQGTRLTVV.

The chain combines TRBV5-4 with TRBJ2-1; 9 bases are shared with TRBD1. Germline V gene data show CDR1 as SGHNT and CDR2 as YYREEE (reference sequence). The J segment lost 10 bases and the V segment lost 4 bases, leaving 15 bases of the junction unmatched. The CDR3 loop spans 16 amino acids. CDR3 region: CASSHPTTGQGREQFF. The CDR3 region has the DNA TGTGCCAGCAGCCATCCGACCACGGGACAGGGTAGAGAGCAGTTCTTC.

This clone was seen more than once but under ten times. This chain connects TRBV6-2 or TRBV6-3 to TRBJ2-1; the match to TRBD1 covers 7 bases. This CDR3 spans 11 amino acids. Per the germline V gene, CDR1 is MNHEY and CDR2 is SVGEGT. J lost 10 bases, V lost 4 bases, and 1 base had no gene match. The CDR3 reads CASSWTGEQFF. The CDR3 DNA is TGTGCCAGCAGTTGGACAGGAGAGCAGTTCTTC.

The genes are TRBV28 and TRBJ1-3; no clear D gene. Between the trimmed V and J ends, which lost 8 bases and 0 bases, there was a span of 11 bases. The CDR3 covers 14 residues. The germline V gene has CDR1 MDHEN and CDR2 SYDVKM. The CDR3 sequence: CASAPGSSGNTIYF. The CDR3 DNA sequence: TGTGCCAGCGCCCCCGGGAGCTCTGGAAACACCATATATTTT.

This chain joins TRBV11-2 and TRBJ2-7; 9 bases map to TRBD2. Germline-derived CDR1 and CDR2 are SGHAT and FQNNGV. Losses at the gene ends were 1 base for V and 1 base for J; bases not matched to a gene: 8. This CDR3 has 17 residues. The CDR3 region is CASSLVSGSAPSYEQYF. The DNA for the CDR3 is TGTGCCAGCAGCTTAGTTAGCGGGAGCGCCCCTTCCTACGAGCAGTACTTC.

This rearrangement joins TRBV6-5 to TRBJ1-6; D remains unclear. The CDR3 has 14 amino acids. With 3 bases removed from V and 9 bases from J, the gap between germline ends came to 12 bases. The germline CDR1 and CDR2 sequences are MNHEY and SVGAGI. For the CDR3, the DNA is TGTGCCAGCAGTTATGCAAGCCGGGGTTCACCCCTCCACTTT. This encodes CASSYASRGSPLHF.

The chain carries TRBV4-2 and TRBJ2-7; the match to TRBD2 covers 10 bases. CDR1 is LGHNA, CDR2 YNFKEQ, per germline. There are 15 residues in the CDR3. Trimming at V came to 2 bases and at J to 3 bases, leaving 4 bases not matched to a gene. The CDR3 here is CASSQILAGIYEQYF. The CDR3 nucleotides read TGTGCCAGCAGCCAAATACTAGCGGGGATCTACGAGCAGTACTTC.

The V gene is TRBV6-4, the J gene TRBJ1-1; tentative D call: TRBD1 (5 bases). In germline, CDR1 is MRHNA, CDR2 SNTAGT. V lost 6 bases, J lost 1 base, and 21 bases lay in between. The length of the CDR3 is 17 residues. DNA of the CDR3: TGTGCCAGCAGACACGCGGGTCTACGGGGGGGGAACACTGAAGCTTTCTTT. It specifies CASRHAGLRGGNTEAFF.

This chain joins TRBV27 and TRBJ2-1; the match to TRBD1 covers 11 bases. Per the germline V gene, CDR1 is MNHEY and CDR2 is SMNVEV (reference sequence). The CDR3 extends over 16 amino acids. V lost 3 bases and J lost 9; bases outside the gene matches: 10. The CDR3 sequence: CASSLVRGTGGGEQFF. The CDR3 DNA sequence: TGTGCCAGCAGTTTGGTGCGGGGGACAGGGGGTGGTGAGCAGTTCTTC.

The rearrangement uses TRBV19 and TRBJ2-2, with 7 bases that match TRBD2. The CDR3 length is 14 residues. V was pared by 9 bases and J by 4 bases, with 8 bases of the junction left unmatched. Germline-derived CDR1 and CDR2 are LNHDA and SQIVND (reference sequence). The CDR3 protein is CASRLGRGTGELFF. In DNA form, the CDR3 reads TGTGCCAGCCGACTTGGGAGGGGCACCGGGGAGCTGTTTTTT.

This clone was counted between two and nine times. CDR3 region: CASSQDRGGGHGAFF. The CDR3 nucleotides are TGTGCCAGCAGCCAAGATCGGGGGGGAGGACATGGAGCTTTCTTT. The chain is built from TRBV3-1 (or the pseudogene TRBV3-2) and TRBJ1-1, with D perhaps matching TRBD1 (5 bases). V lost 0 bases to trimming and J lost 10 bases, with 18 bases between them. This CDR3 has 15 amino acids. Germline CDR1 and CDR2: LGHDT and YNNKEL (reference sequence).

The V call is TRBV2, the J call TRBJ1-4, with a possible D match to TRBD1 (6 bases). There are 16 residues in the CDR3. Germline values: CDR1 SNHLY, CDR2 FYNNEI. The V and J ends lost 8 bases and 0 bases respectively, with 16 bases between them. CDR3 nucleotides: TGTGCCAGCGTGGCCAGGGGCTTCTCAACTAATGAAAAACTGTTTTTT. It encodes CASVARGFSTNEKLFF.

The chain couples TRBV29-1 to TRBJ2-7, with D perhaps TRBD1 (5 bases). The CDR3 runs to 13 residues. Germline V gene lookup returns CDR1 SQVTM and CDR2 ANQGSEA. V was shortened by 2 bases and J by 9 bases, with 17 bases between the two germline ends. The CDR3 here is CSVELHQGFGQYF. The CDR3 bases are TGCAGCGTTGAACTGCACCAGGGCTTCGGGCAGTACTTC.

This clone was seen only once. The V gene is TRBV2, the J gene TRBJ2-3, with D maybe TRBD2 (6 bases). CDR1 and CDR2 from the germline V gene are SNHLY and FYNNEI. The CDR3 contains 14 residues. Trimming pared 7 bases from V and 2 bases from J, leaving 13 bases between. The CDR3 is CASTAGISTDTQYF. The CDR3 nucleotides read TGTGCCAGCACCGCGGGGATCTCCACAGATACGCAGTATTTT.

This chain joins TRBV10-3 and TRBJ2-3, with a tentative D call TRBD1 (6 bases). V was cut by 6 bases and J by 1 base, with 8 bases left in between. Germline V gives CDR1 ENHRY, CDR2 SYGVKD. This CDR3 has 13 residues. The CDR3 here is CAIRDRGTDTQYF. The CDR3, as DNA: TGTGCCATCAGGGACAGAGGCACAGATACGCAGTATTTT.

The rearrangement links TRBV27 to TRBJ1-4; D call uncertain. V was trimmed by 5 bases and J by 0 bases, leaving 7 bases between them. The CDR3 is 14 residues long. The germline gives CDR1 MNHEY, CDR2 SMNVEV (reference sequence). The CDR3: CASSRATTNEKLFF. CDR3 nucleotides: TGTGCCAGCAGTCGAGCCACAACTAATGAAAAACTGTTTTTT.

This clone turned up a few times. J is TRBJ2-7 and V is TRBV4-1, with 9 nucleotides matching TRBD2. The CDR3 consists of 16 residues. The V gene end was trimmed by 4 bases and the J gene end by 3 bases; junction bases not matched to a gene: 10. Germline V gene data show CDR1 as MGHRA and CDR2 as YSYEKL. CDR3: CASSPLGLAGRYEQYF. CDR3 bases: TGCGCCAGCAGCCCCCTGGGGCTAGCGGGACGCTACGAGCAGTACTTC.

This clone came up a few times. The chain combines TRBV7-8 with TRBJ2-2; weak D call: TRBD2 (6 bases). The CDR3 covers 14 residues. The germline V gene encodes CDR1 SGHVS and CDR2 FQNEAQ. The V gene lost 5 bases and the J gene lost 5 bases, with 12 bases spanning the gap. CDR3 residues: CASSPRAGTGELFF. As DNA, the CDR3 is TGTGCCAGCAGCCCCCGTGCGGGGACCGGGGAGCTGTTTTTT.

The rearrangement joins TRBV6-4 to TRBJ1-1; D unclear. Germline lookup yields CDR1 MRHNA and CDR2 SNTAGT. V was clipped by 6 bases and J by 7 bases, with 12 bases between them. CDR3 length equals 12 residues. The CDR3 protein is CASSLPTGEAFF. The CDR3 DNA reads as TGTGCCAGCAGCCTACCGACGGGTGAAGCTTTCTTT.

The chain uses TRBV29-1 and TRBJ1-1, with D possibly matching TRBD1 (5 bases). Trimming stripped 7 bases from V and 3 bases from J, with 15 bases between. The germline CDR1 and CDR2 sequences are SQVTM and ANQGSEA. The CDR3 loop spans 13 amino acids. The DNA for the CDR3 is TGCAGCGCGGCCCGCGGGGGGGACACTGAAGCTTTCTTT. Protein: CSAARGGDTEAFF. Variable domain in full (rest from reference TRBV29-1 and TRBJ1-1): SAVISQKPSRDICQRGTSLTIQCQVDSQVTMMFWYRQQPGQSLTLIATANQGSEATYESGFVIDKFPISRPNLTFSTLTVSNMSPEDSSIYLCSAARGGDTEAFFGQGTRLTVV.

In its sample, this clone was seen once. This chain joins TRBV2 and TRBJ1-2; D is possibly TRBD1 (5 bases). The CDR3 has 15 residues. V was trimmed by 5 bases and J by 4 bases, leaving 17 bases between them. Germline CDR1 and CDR2: SNHLY and FYNNEI. The CDR3 loop reads CASSLAGLGLYGYTF. CDR3 bases: TGTGCCAGCAGTCTCGCGGGGCTGGGTCTCTATGGCTACACCTTC.

The rearrangement joins TRBV18 to TRBJ1-2, with TRBD1 matching over 8 bases. V lost 3 bases and J lost 8; bases outside the gene matches: 17. In germline, CDR1 is KGHSH, CDR2 LQKENI. The CDR3 totals 17 residues. The CDR3 DNA reads TGTGCCAGCTCACCCGAGGCAGGGGGCGCCCCCTTACCCGGCTACACCTTC. This gives the protein CASSPEAGGAPLPGYTF.

J is TRBJ2-3 and V is TRBV7-6; 9 bases are shared with TRBD2. V trimming: 1 base; J trimming: 0 bases; junction bases outside the gene matches: 5. Germline V gives CDR1 SGHVS, CDR2 FNYEAQ. The CDR3 loop spans 17 amino acids. This chain's CDR3 is CASSLVVAGESTDTQYF. The CDR3 DNA reads TGTGCCAGCAGCTTAGTGGTAGCGGGAGAGAGCACAGATACGCAGTATTTT.

V and J are TRBV5-1 and TRBJ1-1, with D unresolved. Trimming left V 3 bases short and J 6 bases short, with 12 bases between. CDR1 and CDR2 (germline): SGHRS, YFSETQ. The CDR3 runs to 13 residues. The CDR3 DNA is TGCGCCAGCAGCTCGGGTTCGGGGTCTGAAGCTTTCTTT. Protein product: CASSSGSGSEAFF.

The V call is TRBV24-1, the J call TRBJ1-1; possible D gene TRBD1, 5 bases. Germline V gene sequence: CDR1 KGHDR, CDR2 SFDVKD. Trimming shortened V by 2 bases and J by 5 bases, and 17 bases separated the two germline ends. The CDR3 length is 16 residues. The CDR3 region is CATSDSGSGGETEAFF. DNA of the CDR3: TGTGCCACCAGTGATTCGGGTTCGGGGGGGGAAACTGAAGCTTTCTTT.

The chain has TRBV29-1 and TRBJ1-2, with 7 bases fitting TRBD1. The CDR3 extends over 10 amino acids. Germline loops: CDR1 SQVTM, CDR2 ANQGSEA. Trimming at V came to 6 bases and at J to 8 bases, leaving 3 bases not matched to a gene. This CDR3 reads CSVDRDGYTF. The CDR3 nucleotides read TGCAGCGTAGACAGGGACGGCTACACCTTC.

V is TRBV27 and J is TRBJ1-1, with 7 bases identical to TRBD1. The CDR3 length is 15 residues. Trimming removed 3 bases from V and 4 bases from J; junction bases left unmatched: 8. Looked up from germline, CDR1 is MNHEY and CDR2 is SMNVEV (reference sequence). CDR3 DNA sequence: TGTGCCAGCAGTTTTGGCAGGGGGTGGGGCACTGAAGCTTTCTTT. Protein product: CASSFGRGWGTEAFF.